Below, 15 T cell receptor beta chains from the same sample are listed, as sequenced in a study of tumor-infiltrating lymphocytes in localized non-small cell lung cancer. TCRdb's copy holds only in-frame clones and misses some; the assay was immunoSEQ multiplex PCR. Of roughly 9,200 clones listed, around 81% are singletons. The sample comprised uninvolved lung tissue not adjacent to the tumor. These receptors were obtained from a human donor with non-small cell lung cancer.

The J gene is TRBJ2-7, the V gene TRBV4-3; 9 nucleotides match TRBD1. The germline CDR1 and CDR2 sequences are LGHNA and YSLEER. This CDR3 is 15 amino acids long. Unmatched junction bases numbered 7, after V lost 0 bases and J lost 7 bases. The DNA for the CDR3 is TGCGCCAGCAGCCAAGAGGACAGGGGACCACTTGAGCAGTACTTC. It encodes CASSQEDRGPLEQYF.

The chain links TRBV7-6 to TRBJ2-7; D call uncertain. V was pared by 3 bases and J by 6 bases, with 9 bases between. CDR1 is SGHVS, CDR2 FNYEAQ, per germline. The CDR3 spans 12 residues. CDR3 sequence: CASSFEKGEQYF. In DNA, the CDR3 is TGTGCCAGCAGCTTTGAAAAGGGCGAGCAGTACTTC. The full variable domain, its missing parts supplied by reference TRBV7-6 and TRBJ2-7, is GAGVSQSPRYKVTKRGQDVALRCDPISGHVSLYWYRQALGQGPEFLTYFNYEAQQDKSGLPNDRFSAERPEGSISTLTIQRTEQRDSAMYRCASSFEKGEQYFGPGTRLTVT.

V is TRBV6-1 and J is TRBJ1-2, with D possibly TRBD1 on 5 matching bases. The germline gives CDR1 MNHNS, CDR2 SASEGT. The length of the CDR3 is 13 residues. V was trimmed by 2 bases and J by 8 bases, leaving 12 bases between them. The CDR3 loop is CASSELGGGGYTF. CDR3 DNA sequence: TGTGCCAGCAGTGAATTGGGTGGGGGGGGCTACACCTTC.

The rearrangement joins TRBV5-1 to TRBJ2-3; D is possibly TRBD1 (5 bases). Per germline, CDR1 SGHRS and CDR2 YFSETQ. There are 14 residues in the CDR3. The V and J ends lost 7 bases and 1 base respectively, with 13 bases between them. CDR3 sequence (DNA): TGCGCCAGCCAGACAGCGATAGGCACAGATACGCAGTATTTT. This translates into CASQTAIGTDTQYF.

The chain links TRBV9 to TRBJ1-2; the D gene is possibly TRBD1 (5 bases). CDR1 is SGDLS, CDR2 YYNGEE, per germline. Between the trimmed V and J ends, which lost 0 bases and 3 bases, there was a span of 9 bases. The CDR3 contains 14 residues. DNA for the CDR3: TGTGCCAGCAGCGTAGGCGGGACCCACTATGGCTACACCTTC. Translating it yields CASSVGGTHYGYTF.

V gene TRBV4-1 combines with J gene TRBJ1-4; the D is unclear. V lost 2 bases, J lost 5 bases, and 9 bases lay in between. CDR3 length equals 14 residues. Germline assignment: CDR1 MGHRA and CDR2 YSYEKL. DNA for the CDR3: TGCGCCAGCAGCCAACTGGTCTTGAATGAAAAACTGTTTTTT. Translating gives CASSQLVLNEKLFF.

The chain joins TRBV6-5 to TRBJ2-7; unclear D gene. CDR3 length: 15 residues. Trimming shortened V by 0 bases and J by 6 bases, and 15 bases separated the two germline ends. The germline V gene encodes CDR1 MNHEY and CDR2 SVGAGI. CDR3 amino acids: CASSYSASLSSEQYF. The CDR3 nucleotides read TGTGCCAGCAGTTACTCCGCCAGCCTGAGTTCCGAGCAGTACTTC.

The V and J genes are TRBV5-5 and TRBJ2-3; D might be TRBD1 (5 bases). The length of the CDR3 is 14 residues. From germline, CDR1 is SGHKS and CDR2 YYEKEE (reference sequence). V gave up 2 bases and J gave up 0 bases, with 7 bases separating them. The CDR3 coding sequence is TGTGCCAGCAGCTTCCAGGGTAGCACAGATACGCAGTATTTT. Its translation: CASSFQGSTDTQYF.

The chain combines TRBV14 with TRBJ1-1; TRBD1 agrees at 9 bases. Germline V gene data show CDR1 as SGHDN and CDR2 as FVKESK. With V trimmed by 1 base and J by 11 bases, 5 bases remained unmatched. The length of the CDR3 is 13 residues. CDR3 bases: TGTGCCAGCAGCCAAGCAAGGACAGGGGTGGCTTTCTTT. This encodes CASSQARTGVAFF.

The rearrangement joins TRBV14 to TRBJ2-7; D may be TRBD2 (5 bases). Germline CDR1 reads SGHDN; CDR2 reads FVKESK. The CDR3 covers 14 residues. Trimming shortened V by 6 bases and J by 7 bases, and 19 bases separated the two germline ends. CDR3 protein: CASRLGSDSLEQYF. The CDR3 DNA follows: TGTGCCAGCAGGTTGGGCTCGGACTCGTTGGAGCAGTACTTC.

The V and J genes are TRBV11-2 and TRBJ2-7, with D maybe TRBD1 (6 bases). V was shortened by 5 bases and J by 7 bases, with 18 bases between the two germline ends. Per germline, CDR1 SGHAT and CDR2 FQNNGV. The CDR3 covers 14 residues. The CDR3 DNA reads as TGTGCCAGCAGCCCCGGGACAAGGGTAGGGGAGCAGTACTTC. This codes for CASSPGTRVGEQYF.

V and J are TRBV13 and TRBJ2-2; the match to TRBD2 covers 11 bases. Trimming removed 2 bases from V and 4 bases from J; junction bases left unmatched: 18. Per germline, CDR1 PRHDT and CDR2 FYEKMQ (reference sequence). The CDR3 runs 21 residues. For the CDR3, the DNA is TGTGCCAGCAGCTTAAAGGTACTAGCGGGAGTGTACGAAAGGATCACCGGGGAGCTGTTTTTT. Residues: CASSLKVLAGVYERITGELFF.

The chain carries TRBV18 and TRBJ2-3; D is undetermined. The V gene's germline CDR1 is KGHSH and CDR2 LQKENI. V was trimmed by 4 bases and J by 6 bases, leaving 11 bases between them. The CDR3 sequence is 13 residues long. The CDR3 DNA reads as TGTGCCAGCTCACGTCTCTCTGGGGATACGCAGTATTTT. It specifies CASSRLSGDTQYF.

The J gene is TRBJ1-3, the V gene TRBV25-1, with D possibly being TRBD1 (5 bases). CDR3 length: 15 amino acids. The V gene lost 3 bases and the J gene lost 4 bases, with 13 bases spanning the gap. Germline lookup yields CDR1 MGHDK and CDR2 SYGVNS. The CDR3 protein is CASSDLGGKGNTIYF. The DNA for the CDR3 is TGTGCCAGCAGTGATCTCGGGGGGAAGGGAAACACCATATATTTT. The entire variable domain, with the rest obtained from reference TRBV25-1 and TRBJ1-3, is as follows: EADIYQTPRYLVIGTGKKITLECSQTMGHDKMYWYQQDPGMELHLIHYSYGVNSTEKGDLSSESTVSRIRTEHFPLTLESARPSHTSQYLCASSDLGGKGNTIYFGEGSWLTVV.

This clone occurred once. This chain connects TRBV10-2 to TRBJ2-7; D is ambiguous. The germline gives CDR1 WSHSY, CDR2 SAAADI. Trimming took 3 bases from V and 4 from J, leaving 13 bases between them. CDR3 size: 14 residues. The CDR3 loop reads CASSEYPPNYEQYF. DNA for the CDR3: TGCGCCAGCAGTGAATATCCGCCCAATTACGAGCAGTACTTC.